This TCR beta chain was found in a study of response to subunit inactivated influenza vaccine. V was clipped by 4 bases and J by 5 bases, with 15 bases between them. This CDR3 is 14 amino acids long. Only a few counts were recorded for this clonotype. TCRdb recomputed calls from the RT-PCR reads with MiXCR, one row per CDR3 protein. The sample has about 170,000 distinct CDR3 sequences, about an eighth seen once. Separately, the same data were catalogued under a study of T cells expressing NK-cell markers. That investigation notes: UMI-tagged 5'RACE template switching yielded the TCR beta cDNA.

The starting material was CD8+ T cells sorted from PBMCs, obtained about 12 days after vaccination. The sequence derives from a man in his forties or fifties who received an inactivated influenza vaccine. The V call is TRBV12-3 or TRBV12-4, the J call TRBJ2-7; possible D gene TRBD2, 7 bases. The CDR3 region has the DNA TGTGCCAGCAGTTATGGGGGGGCAATTAACGAGCAGTACTTC. It encodes CASSYGGAINEQYF.